One and the same sample provided the 7 T cell receptor beta chains below, sequenced in a study of T cell responses to AZD1222 COVID-19 vaccine. Libraries were prepared by immunoSEQ multiplex PCR; TCRdb keeps only in-frame clonotypes and omits some of them. The table lists just over 150,000 clones, 90% of them singletons. The sample here was peripheral blood, taken on day 0 of AZD1222 vaccination. All receptors derive from an adult in good health.

The V and J genes are TRBV24-1 and TRBJ1-6; D is uncertain. V dropped 2 bases and J dropped 11 bases, with 0 bases sitting between them. This CDR3 spans 10 amino acids. CDR1 is KGHDR, CDR2 SFDVKD, per germline. The CDR3: CATSDSPLHF. The CDR3 DNA reads as TGTGCCACCAGTGATTCACCCCTCCACTTT.

The rearrangement joins TRBV7-3 to TRBJ1-1, with TRBD1 as a possible D gene (5 bases). The CDR3 is 14 residues long. Trimming took 2 bases from V and 1 from J, leaving 8 bases between them. Looked up from germline, CDR1 is SGHTA and CDR2 is FQGTGA. For the CDR3, the DNA is TGTGCCAGCAGCTTAGACAGTCAGAACACTGAAGCTTTCTTT. As protein: CASSLDSQNTEAFF.

This clone appeared once. The genes are TRBV10-3 and TRBJ1-2; D is unclear. The CDR3 has 11 amino acids. The V gene lost 8 bases and the J gene lost 4 bases, with 8 bases spanning the gap. The V gene's germline CDR1 is ENHRY and CDR2 SYGVKD. The CDR3 DNA sequence: TGTGCCATCGCGGGGTCCTATGGCTACACCTTC. It specifies CAIAGSYGYTF.

The chain links TRBV12-3 or TRBV12-4 to TRBJ2-5, with D hard to call. Trimming removed 5 bases from V and 5 bases from J, with 6 bases in between. The CDR3 sequence is 11 residues long. CDR3 sequence reads: CASSLYETQYF. CDR3 sequence (DNA): TGTGCCAGCAGTCTATATGAGACCCAGTACTTC.

This chain uses TRBV9 with TRBJ2-2; 13 bases map to TRBD2. CDR1 is SGDLS and CDR2 is YYNGEE in the germline V gene. CDR3 length: 19 residues. J gave up 2 bases and V 3 bases, and 10 bases lay outside the gene matches. The CDR3 DNA sequence: TGTGCCAGCAGCGCCCCCGGGACTAGCGGGATAGCAAACACCGGGGAGCTGTTTTTT. The encoded protein is CASSAPGTSGIANTGELFF.

The chain recombines TRBV27 with TRBJ1-4; no clear D gene. V was cut by 6 bases and J by 0 bases, with 20 bases left in between. From germline, CDR1 is MNHEY and CDR2 SMNVEV (reference sequence). CDR3 size: 18 residues. This CDR3 is CASSAEHARYATNEKLFF. The CDR3 region has the DNA TGTGCCAGCAGCGCAGAGCATGCTCGTTATGCAACTAATGAAAAACTGTTTTTT.

The chain carries TRBV28 and TRBJ1-2; D might be TRBD1 (6 bases). Germline loops: CDR1 MDHEN, CDR2 SYDVKM. This CDR3 has 13 amino acids. V was trimmed by 7 bases and J by 4 bases, leaving 13 bases between them. The CDR3 DNA follows: TGTGCCAGCAATAGGGACAAATCCTATGGCTACACCTTC. Translated, it gives CASNRDKSYGYTF.